The entry that follows covers one T cell receptor (beta chain) sequence. The antigen remains undetermined. The record originates from a study of a mutant IDH1 vaccine in newly diagnosed glioma. Study-wide context: Eight vaccine doses were administered to patients at weeks 1, 3, 5, 7, 11, 15, 19 and 23.

The assay was immunoSEQ multiplex PCR, and TCRdb's table has in-frame clones only and misses some. Of about 38,000 clones in the sample, roughly 76% are singletons; the top ten hold just over 5%. Documented time point: week 23, last vaccination. Topical imiquimod accompanied each vaccine dose, which consisted of 300 ug of mutant IDH1 20-mer peptide. The CDR3 contains 15 residues. Germline V gene sequence: CDR1 SGHTA, CDR2 FQGNSA. The V gene lost 1 base and the J gene lost 2 bases, with 9 bases spanning the gap. The receptor was isolated from a man in his forties with glioma. The source was PBMCs, collected from a glioma patient whose treatment included an IDH1 peptide vaccine. The chain links TRBV7-2 to TRBJ1-3, with D possibly being TRBD1 (6 bases). Here the CDR3 reads CASSLVEGAGNTIYF. The CDR3 bases are TGTGCCAGCAGCTTAGTTGAGGGGGCTGGAAACACCATATATTTT.